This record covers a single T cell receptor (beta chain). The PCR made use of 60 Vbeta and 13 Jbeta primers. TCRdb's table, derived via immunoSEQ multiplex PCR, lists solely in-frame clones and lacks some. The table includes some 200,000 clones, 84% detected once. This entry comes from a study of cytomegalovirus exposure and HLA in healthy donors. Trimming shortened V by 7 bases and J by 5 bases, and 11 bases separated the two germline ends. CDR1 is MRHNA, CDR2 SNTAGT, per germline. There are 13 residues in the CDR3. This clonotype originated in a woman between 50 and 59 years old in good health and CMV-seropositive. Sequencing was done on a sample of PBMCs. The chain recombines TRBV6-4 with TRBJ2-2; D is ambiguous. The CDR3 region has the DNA TGTGCCAGCACTGAACGACTTACCGGGGAGCTGTTTTTT. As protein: CASTERLTGELFF.